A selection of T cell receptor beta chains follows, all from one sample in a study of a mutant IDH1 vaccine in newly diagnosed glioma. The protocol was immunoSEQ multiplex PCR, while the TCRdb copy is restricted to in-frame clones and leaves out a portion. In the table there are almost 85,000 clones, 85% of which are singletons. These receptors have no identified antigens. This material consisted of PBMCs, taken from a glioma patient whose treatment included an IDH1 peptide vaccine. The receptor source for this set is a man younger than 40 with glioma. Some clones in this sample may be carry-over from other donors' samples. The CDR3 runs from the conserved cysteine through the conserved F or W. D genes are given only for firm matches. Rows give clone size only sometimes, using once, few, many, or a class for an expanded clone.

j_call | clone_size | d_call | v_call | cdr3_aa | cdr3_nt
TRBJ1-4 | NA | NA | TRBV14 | CASSQETPTDLLATNEKLFF | TGTGCCAGCAGCCAAGAAACTCCCACAGACCTTCTAGCAACTAATGAAAAACTGTTTTTT
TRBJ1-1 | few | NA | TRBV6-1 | CASSVSSGLNTEAFF | TGTGCCAGCAGTGTTTCTTCAGGGCTTAACACTGAAGCTTTCTTT
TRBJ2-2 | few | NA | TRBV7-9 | CASSLLSGELFF | TGTGCCAGCAGCTTACTCTCCGGGGAGCTGTTTTTT
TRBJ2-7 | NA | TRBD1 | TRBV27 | CASSLRLRHGTGNEQYF | TGTGCCAGCAGTTTAAGGTTAAGACATGGGACAGGAAACGAGCAGTACTTC
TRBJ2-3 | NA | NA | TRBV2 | CASSEAPGLSTDTQYF | TGTGCCAGCAGTGAAGCGCCAGGACTATCTACAGATACGCAGTATTTT
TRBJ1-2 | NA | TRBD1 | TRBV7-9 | CASSFTGGFGYTF | TGTGCCAGCAGCTTCACAGGGGGCTTTGGCTACACCTTC
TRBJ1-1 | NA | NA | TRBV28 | CASSFRFEAFF | TGTGCCAGCAGTTTTAGGTTTGAAGCTTTCTTT
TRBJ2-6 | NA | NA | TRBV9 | CASSSRFGGANVLTF | TGTGCCAGCAGCTCCAGATTCGGGGGGGCCAACGTCCTGACTTTC
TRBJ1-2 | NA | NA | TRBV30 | CAWRGQGDPYGYTF | TGTGCCTGGAGGGGGCAGGGAGACCCGTATGGCTACACCTTC
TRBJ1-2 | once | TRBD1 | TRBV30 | CAWSTGQGNNTF | TGTGCCTGGAGTACCGGACAGGGGAACAACACCTTC
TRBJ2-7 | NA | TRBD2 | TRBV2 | CASSESLAGGGGEQYF | TGTGCCAGCAGTGAAAGTCTAGCGGGTGGCGGAGGGGAGCAGTACTTC
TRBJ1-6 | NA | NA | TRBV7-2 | CASSFIENSPLHF | TGTGCCAGCAGCTTCATAGAGAATTCACCCCTCCACTTT
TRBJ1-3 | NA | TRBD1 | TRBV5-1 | CASSSSLIQGASGNTIYF | TGCGCCAGCAGCTCCTCTCTTATTCAGGGGGCCTCTGGAAACACCATATATTTT
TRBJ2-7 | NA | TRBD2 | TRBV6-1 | CASSEMASGYEQYF | TGTGCCAGCAGTGAAATGGCTAGCGGGTACGAGCAGTACTTC
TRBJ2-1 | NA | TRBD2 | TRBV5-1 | CASSLARLAGENEQFF | TGCGCCAGCAGCTTGGCCAGATTAGCGGGAGAGAATGAGCAGTTCTTC
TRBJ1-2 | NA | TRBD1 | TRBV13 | CAGSRGQNYGYTF | TGTGCCGGCAGCCGGGGACAGAACTATGGCTACACCTTC
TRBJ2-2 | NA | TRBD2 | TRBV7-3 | CASSPSPGGGTGELFF | TGTGCCAGCAGCCCATCCCCTGGGGGAGGGACCGGGGAGCTGTTTTTT
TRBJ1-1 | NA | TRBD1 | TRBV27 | CASSLSTGWGTEAFF | TGTGCCAGCAGTTTATCGACAGGGTGGGGCACTGAAGCTTTCTTT
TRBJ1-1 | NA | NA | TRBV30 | CAWSGDMNTEAFF | TGTGCCTGGAGCGGGGACATGAACACTGAAGCTTTCTTT
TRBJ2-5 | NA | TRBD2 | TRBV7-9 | CASSPTSGLPQETQYF | TGTGCCAGCTCCCCGACTAGCGGCCTACCCCAAGAGACCCAGTACTTC
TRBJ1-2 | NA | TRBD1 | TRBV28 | CASRTGQGSANYGYTF | TGTGCCAGCAGAACGGGACAGGGGTCCGCTAACTATGGCTACACCTTC
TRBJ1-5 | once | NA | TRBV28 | CASSGRDGYSNQPQHF | TGTGCCAGCAGTGGGCGGGACGGATATAGCAATCAGCCCCAGCATTTT
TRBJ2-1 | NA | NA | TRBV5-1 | CASSRMSSYNEQFF | TGCGCCAGCAGCCGAATGAGCTCCTACAATGAGCAGTTCTTC
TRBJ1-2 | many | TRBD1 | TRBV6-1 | CASSWGQGSPYGYTF | TGTGCCAGCAGCTGGGGACAGGGGAGTCCCTATGGCTACACCTTC
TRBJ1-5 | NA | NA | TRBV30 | CAWSVTGDNQPQHF | TGTGCCTGGAGTGTAACGGGGGACAATCAGCCCCAGCATTTT
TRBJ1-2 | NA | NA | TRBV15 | CATSRAPDSLYGYTF | TGTGCCACCAGCAGAGCCCCGGACAGCCTCTATGGCTACACCTTC
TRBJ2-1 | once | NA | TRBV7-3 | CASSSVALGNEQFF | TGTGCCAGCAGCTCTGTAGCCCTGGGGAATGAGCAGTTCTTC
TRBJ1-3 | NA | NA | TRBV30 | CAWSPYLIGNTIYF | TGTGCCTGGAGCCCTTACCTTATCGGAAACACCATATATTTT
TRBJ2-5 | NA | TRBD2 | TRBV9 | CASSPWTSRQETQYF | TGTGCCAGCAGCCCCTGGACTAGCCGCCAAGAGACCCAGTACTTC
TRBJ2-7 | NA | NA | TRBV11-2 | CASSWSGQSSYEQYF | TGTGCCAGCAGTTGGAGTGGGCAGAGCTCCTACGAGCAGTACTTC
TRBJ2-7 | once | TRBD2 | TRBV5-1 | CASSVGEGQYF | TGCGCCAGCTCGGTGGGGGAGGGCCAGTACTTC
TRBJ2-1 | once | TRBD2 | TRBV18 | CASSQGRGNEQFF | TGTGCCAGCTCTCAAGGGAGGGGCAATGAGCAGTTCTTC
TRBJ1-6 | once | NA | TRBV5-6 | CASSRRTDFYNSPLHF | TGTGCCAGCAGCCGGAGGACGGACTTCTATAATTCACCCCTCCACTTT
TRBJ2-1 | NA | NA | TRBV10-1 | CASKIGGINEQFF | TGCGCCAGCAAAATAGGGGGGATCAATGAGCAGTTCTTC
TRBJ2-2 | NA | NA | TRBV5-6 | CASTLWGGGELFF | TGTGCCAGCACCTTATGGGGTGGCGGGGAGCTGTTTTTT
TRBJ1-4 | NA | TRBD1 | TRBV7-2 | CASSPEQGVNEKLFF | TGTGCCAGCAGCCCTGAACAGGGGGTTAATGAAAAACTGTTTTTT
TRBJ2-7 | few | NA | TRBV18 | CASSPGTGDLYEQYF | TGTGCCAGCTCACCGGGTACAGGGGACTTGTACGAGCAGTACTTC
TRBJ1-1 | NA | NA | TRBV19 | CASSIVRDSEAFF | TGTGCCAGTAGTATAGTCCGGGACTCTGAAGCTTTCTTT
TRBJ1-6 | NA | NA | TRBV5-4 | CASSLDPGISYNSPLHF | TGTGCCAGCAGCTTGGATCCGGGAATCTCCTATAATTCACCCCTCCACTTT
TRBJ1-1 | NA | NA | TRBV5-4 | CASSSPAQTNTEAFF | TGTGCCAGCAGCTCCCCGGCACAGACGAACACTGAAGCTTTCTTT
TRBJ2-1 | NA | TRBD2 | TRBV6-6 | CASSILAGGQGEQFF | TGTGCCAGCAGTATTTTAGCGGGAGGGCAGGGGGAGCAGTTCTTC
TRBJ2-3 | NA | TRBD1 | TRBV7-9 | CASSPGQAPQDTQYF | TGTGCCAGCAGCCCGGGACAGGCCCCCCAAGATACGCAGTATTTT
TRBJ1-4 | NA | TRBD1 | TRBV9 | CASSPQSGTGDEKLFF | TGTGCCAGCAGCCCCCAATCCGGGACAGGGGATGAAAAACTGTTTTTT
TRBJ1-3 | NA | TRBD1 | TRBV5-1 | CASSLSGQISGNTIYF | TGCGCCAGCAGCTTGTCGGGACAGATCTCTGGAAACACCATATATTTT
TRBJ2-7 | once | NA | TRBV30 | CAWSARGTSYEQYF | TGTGCCTGGAGTGCACGGGGGACCTCCTACGAGCAGTACTTC
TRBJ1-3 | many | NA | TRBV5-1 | CASSLVAGSGNTIYF | TGCGCCAGCAGCTTGGTAGCGGGCTCTGGAAACACCATATATTTT
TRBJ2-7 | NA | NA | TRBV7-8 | CASSLARGTYEQYF | TGTGCCAGCAGCTTAGCCCGGGGGACCTACGAGCAGTACTTC
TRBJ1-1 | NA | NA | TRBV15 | CATSRGAPSTEAFF | TGTGCCACCAGCAGAGGGGCACCGTCTACTGAAGCTTTCTTT
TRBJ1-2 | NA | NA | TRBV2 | CASSSTGRVYGYTF | TGTGCCAGCAGTAGCACAGGGCGGGTCTATGGCTACACCTTC
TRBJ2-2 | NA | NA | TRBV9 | CASSVSRGTGELFF | TGTGCCAGCAGCGTAAGTCGGGGGACCGGGGAGCTGTTTTTT
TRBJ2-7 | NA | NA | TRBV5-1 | CASSLTWGEQYF | TGCGCCAGCAGCTTGACTTGGGGCGAGCAGTACTTC
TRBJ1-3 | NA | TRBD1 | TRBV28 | CASSSTGDGNTIYF | TGTGCCAGCAGTTCGACAGGGGATGGAAACACCATATATTTT